The present T cell receptor beta chain was sequenced within a study of T cells in Graves' hyperthyroidism and ophthalmopathy (dated by TCRdb to about 2019). Notes on the research overall: Peripheral blood was collected at initial diagnosis, before any treatment. Thyroid tissue and blood T-cell repertoires from six or seven Graves' hyperthyroidism patients were also compared in the study. The approximately 98 discovery patients were randomly divided into training and test sets at a 7:3 ratio. Prospective prediction of ophthalmopathy was tested in an independent validation cohort of 18 hyperthyroidism patients and 15 to 17 patients who later progressed to ophthalmopathy. Once sampling was done, hyperthyroidism patients were given methimazole at a starting dose of 30 mg daily, whereas ophthalmopathy patients were given high-dose intravenous methylprednisolone. TCR Vbeta CDR3 sequencing of 130 to 150 peripheral blood samples (more than 40 ophthalmopathy, about 75 hyperthyroidism and roughly 17 progressor patients) is reported in the paper. A discovery cohort of roughly 100 patients, approximately 44 with Graves' ophthalmopathy and 55 to 60 with stable Graves' hyperthyroidism, was used to find distinguishing TCR V-J signatures.

The TCR beta CDR3 regions were amplified from the RNA transcripts. The first round of RT-PCR for the TCR CDR3 was performed with the HTBI primer set and the Qiagen OneStep RT-PCR kit. A second multiplex PCR round built the libraries, followed by size selection and purification. Paired-end sequencing of the libraries was performed with 100 bp reads on an Illumina HiSeq2000. In the source study's methods: SOAPnuke was used to process the raw data, throwing out any read that contained adapters or uncalled bases, had a mean Phred below 15, or lacked an exact constant-primer or identifier match. COPE v1.2.5 was used to merge high-quality paired reads, and clonotypes were defined as unique nucleotide sequences. MiTCR v1.1 was used to align the clonotypes against IMGT TRBV, TRBD and TRBJ reference segments. Analysis was restricted to V-J combinations with a frequency above 0.0001, which covered about 99% of repertoires. The TCS score was defined as F50 (clonal expansion) divided by E x V (chaos), with BLOSUM62-based TCRdist calculated between CDR3 peptides within each V-J. Welch's t-statistics and random forest reduced roughly 530 V-J features to around 14, which were used in a naive Bayes classifier (R e1071). In-frame beta chains were kept once TCRdb had trimmed the public reads at Q25 with fastp and called clones with MiXCR. Identical CDR3 protein sequences are pooled into one entry, listed with their most common genes and DNA. TCRdb, rather than the study authors, made the V and J calls. The sample has 470,000 or so distinct CDR3 sequences on record, less than 25% of them singletons. Approximately 25% of the sample is taken by the ten largest.

For this chain, trimming is 5 bases at the V end and 7 bases at the J end, and the number of junction bases without a gene match is 9. The CDR3 numbers 15 residues from cysteine through phenylalanine. Only CDR3 DNA is held: 45 bases, read in frame from base 1. CDR1 and CDR2 are drawn from the germline V gene (reference sequence): LNHDA, SQIVND. The paper's findings and limits, for the study overall: During validation, the model predicted progression to ophthalmopathy a median of around 7 months ahead of onset, with almost 71% sensitivity and around 72% specificity. Ophthalmopathy was separated from stable hyperthyroidism by a 13 V-J signature model, with approximately 90% sensitivity and about 81% specificity obtained in cross-validation and 80%/75% obtained in testing. Most expanded thyroid clonotypes (frequency above 0.001) were also detected in blood, a finding suggesting that blood repertoires may reflect thyroid immune responses. No statistical method was used to fix the sample size in advance, and group allocation was not hidden from the investigators.

This clonotype has at least ten counts. The clone's antigen remains unknown. Per-base quality was not reported, and no clone a single base away is much larger than it. Stable Graves' hyperthyroidism was defined as no progression to ophthalmopathy during 18 months of follow-up. Hyperthyroidism patients were newly diagnosed, had a disease duration of under 2 months, and were aged 18 to 65 years. Exclusion was applied to patients with uncontrolled infections, other autoimmune diseases, pregnancy or lactation. Clinical symptoms, serum thyroxine and TRAb, thyroid ultrasound, and orbital computed tomography formed the basis for the diagnoses. Ficoll-Paque density gradient centrifugation was used to isolate PBMCs from 9.5 to 10 ml of fresh peripheral blood. Total RNA was extracted with Trizol reagent, and quality was checked on an Agilent 2100 Bioanalyzer.

The sample comprised blood. The sequence was collected from a man aged 18-30 years with Graves' hyperthyroidism. This sequence uses TRBV19 and TRBJ2-2, and 8 bases in between align with TRBD1. The CDR3 has the sequence CASSPDRGGGGELFF. The sequenced DNA: TGTGCCAGTAGTCCCGACAGGGGAGGCGGCGGGGAGCTGTTTTTT.